The 30 T cell receptor beta chains reported below all come from one sample, sequenced in a study of T cells in women clearing cervical HPV infection. Sequenced by immunoSEQ multiplex PCR; TCRdb stores in-frame clones only, minus some. The ten most abundant clones cover 1.2% of a sample with tens of thousands of clones. What was sequenced was blood buffy coat. The receptors shown here come from a woman between 18 and 69 years old with a cervical HPV16 infection that either progressed to CIN3+ or cleared (not recorded which).

Worth noting for this clone: The read terminates 3 residues ahead of where the CDR3 ends, so the germline J gene completes it. This sequence joins TRBV7-8 and TRBJ1-2; 9 positions agree with TRBD1. Germline V gene sequence: CDR1 SGHVS, CDR2 FQNEAQ. After removal of 5 bases from V and 7 bases from J, the junction contained 11 bases not matched to a gene. The CDR3 contains 15 residues. CDR3 sequence: CASSALGQGGFGYTF. Partial CDR3 DNA: TGTGCCAGCAGCGCTCTGGGACAGGGCGGATTTGGC. Complete variable domain (other parts from reference TRBV7-8 and TRBJ1-2): GAGVSQSPRYKVAKRGQDVALRCDPISGHVSLFWYQQALGQGPEFLTYFQNEAQLDKSGLPSDRFFAERPEGSVSTLKIQRTQQEDSAVYLCASSALGQGGFGYTFGSGTRLTVV.

Remarks on this clone: The read is 3 residues too short to cover the CDR3 end, so that end is filled in from the germline J gene. The V call is TRBV20-1, the J call TRBJ2-3, with D possibly matching TRBD1 (6 bases). The CDR3 has 16 amino acids. The germline CDR1 and CDR2 sequences are DFQATT and SNEGSKA (reference sequence). CDR3 residues: CSAGGLILGAQETQYF. CDR3 DNA, as far as it was read: TGCAGTGCTGGGGGTTTAATCCTGGGGGCACAAGAGACG.

Concerning this clone: Sequencing ends 3 residues short of the CDR3 end; the germline J gene provides the rest. V is TRBV5-1 and J is TRBJ1-6; 8 nucleotides agree with TRBD1. The junction had 12 bases not matched to a gene; V was cut back by 3 bases and J by 10 bases. Germline V gives CDR1 SGHRS, CDR2 YFSETQ. This CDR3 comprises 16 residues. The CDR3 region is CASSWAGTGGTSPLHF. CDR3 DNA (partial): TGCGCCAGCAGCTGGGCCGGGACAGGAGGGACATCACCC.

Of note for this clone: The read ends 3 residues before the CDR3 terminus; that terminus is restored from the germline J gene. The chain uses TRBV7-9 and TRBJ1-1; a weak D match, TRBD1 (5 bases). Trimming took 5 bases from V and 0 from J, leaving 13 bases between them. The germline V gene has CDR1 SEHNR and CDR2 FQNEAQ (reference sequence). The CDR3 contains 15 residues. This CDR3 reads CASSVRQTMNTEAFF. CDR3 DNA, as far as it was read: TGTGCCAGCAGCGTAAGACAGACGATGAACACTGAA.

For this clone: Sequencing ends 3 residues short of the CDR3 end; the germline J gene provides the rest. The rearrangement joins TRBV5-1 to TRBJ2-2; 10 nucleotides align to TRBD1. V gave up 6 bases and J gave up 4 bases; unmatched junction bases: 9. Germline V gene data show CDR1 as SGHRS and CDR2 as YFSETQ. CDR3 length: 16 residues. The part of the CDR3 DNA that was read is TGCGCCAGCAACGGTGGGGGACAGGGGACCACCGGGGAG. Amino acids: CASNGGGQGTTGE. The whole CDR3 protein reads CASNGGGQGTTGELFF.

In the case of this clone: The observed sequence ends 3 residues before the CDR3 terminus, with the missing tail filled in from the germline J gene. The V gene is TRBV5-6, the J gene TRBJ2-2; D is unclear. This CDR3 region has 15 residues. The germline V and J ends were trimmed by 1 base and 4 bases, with 11 bases remaining between them. From germline, CDR1 is SGHDT and CDR2 YYEEEE. CDR3 loop: CASSLYGQSTGELFF. The covered CDR3 bases are TGTGCCAGCAGCTTGTATGGTCAGTCCACCGGGGAG. Using reference TRBV5-6 and TRBJ2-2 for the parts outside the CDR3, the full variable domain is DAGVTQSPTHLIKTRGQQVTLRCSPKSGHDTVSWYQQALGQGPQFIFQYYEEEERQRGNFPDRFSGHQFPNYSSELNVNALLLGDSALYLCASSLYGQSTGELFFGEGSRLTVL.

Notes on this clone: The CDR3 extends 3 residues past the end of the read, so its final part is completed from the germline J gene. The J gene is TRBJ2-3, the V gene TRBV10-2; 10 nucleotides line up with TRBD2. The CDR3 runs to 16 residues. The V gene's germline CDR1 is WSHSY and CDR2 SAAADI. With 4 bases clipped from V and 0 bases from J, the junction kept 4 bases outside the gene matches. Here the CDR3 reads CASSASLAGSTDTQYF. The covered CDR3 bases are TGCGCCAGCAGTGCATCACTAGCGGGAAGCACAGATACG.

A word on this clone: The read gets to within 3 residues of the CDR3 end, and the germline J gene fills in the rest. This chain uses TRBV20-1 with TRBJ2-2; D is unclear. The CDR3 runs 12 residues. Germline CDR1 and CDR2: DFQATT and SNEGSKA (reference sequence). The sequenced part of the CDR3 DNA is TGCAGTGCTAGGATAAAAGGTGAAAAG. This gives the protein CSARIKGEK. The CDR3 reads in full as CSARIKGEKLFF.

Worth noting for this clone: The CDR3 is cut off 3 residues early in the read; its end comes from the germline J gene. The chain combines TRBV18 with TRBJ1-2; TRBD1 matches at 12 bases. The CDR3 consists of 18 residues. J gave up 2 bases and V 4 bases, and 11 bases lay outside the gene matches. The germline V gene encodes CDR1 KGHSH and CDR2 LQKENI. Partial CDR3 DNA: TGTGCCAGCTCACGCAAGGGACCCGGGACAGGGGGCAACTATGGC. Its protein product is CASSRKGPGTGGNYG. In full, the CDR3 reads CASSRKGPGTGGNYGYTF.

In the case of this clone: The read ends 3 residues shy of where the CDR3 ends; the end is completed using the germline J gene. The rearrangement links TRBV30 to TRBJ1-4; TRBD1 matches at 8 bases. The CDR3 spans 15 residues. CDR1 and CDR2 from the germline V gene are GTSNPN and SVGIG (reference sequence). CDR3 region: CAWRPQGARNSPLFF. CDR3 DNA, as far as it was read: TGTGCCTGGAGACCCCAGGGGGCGCGGAATTCACCA.

CDR3: CASSPGRAGSPPQHF. CDR3 bases read: TGTGCCAGCAGCCCGGGTCGAGCGGGATCCCCACCC. The chain uses TRBV11-3 and TRBJ1-5; D remains unclear. The read finishes 3 residues shy of the CDR3 end, and the germline J gene is used to complete it. The CDR3 has 15 amino acids. In germline, CDR1 is SGHNT, CDR2 YENEEA. The full variable domain, its missing parts supplied by reference TRBV11-3 and TRBJ1-5, is EAGVVQSPRYKIIEKKQPVAFWCNPISGHNTLYWYLQNLGQGPELLIRYENEEAVDDSQLPKDRFSAERLKGVDSTLKIQPAELGDSAVYLCASSPGRAGSPPQHFGDGTRLSIL.

In the case of this clone: The sequenced fragment ends 3 residues before the CDR3 boundary, so the rest is inferred from the germline J gene. The V call is TRBV20-1, the J call TRBJ2-3; the D gene is possibly TRBD1 (6 bases). V lost 5 bases, J lost 0 bases, and 15 bases lay in between. Germline CDR1 DFQATT, CDR2 SNEGSKA (reference sequence). The CDR3 loop spans 15 amino acids. CDR3 sequence reads: CSASRDTSSTDTQYF. Incomplete CDR3 DNA: TGCAGTGCTTCCCGGGACACTTCTAGCACAGATACG.

The CDR3 sequence: CASTPQLITEAFF. The sequenced CDR3 bases are TGTGCCAGCACCCCACAGCTAATCACTGAA. The V gene is TRBV6-2 or TRBV6-3, the J gene TRBJ1-1; D is uncertain. The observed sequence ends 3 residues before the CDR3 terminus, with the missing tail filled in from the germline J gene. Germline V gene lookup returns CDR1 MNHEY and CDR2 SVGEGT. CDR3 size: 13 residues. V was clipped by 7 bases and J by 4 bases, with 13 bases between them.

Regarding this clone: The read terminates 3 residues ahead of where the CDR3 ends, so the germline J gene completes it. The V call is TRBV19, the J call TRBJ1-1; D call uncertain. CDR1 and CDR2 (germline): LNHDA, SQIVND (reference sequence). The CDR3 has 13 residues. V shed 6 bases and J shed 0 bases, with 8 bases lying between them. CDR3 in amino acids: CASSSGLNTEAFF. The covered CDR3 bases are TGTGCCAGTAGCTCGGGGTTGAACACTGAA.

For this clone: Read sequence stops 3 residues before the CDR3 end, and the germline J gene provides the missing end. The V call is TRBV6-2 or TRBV6-3, the J call TRBJ2-3, with D perhaps TRBD2 (5 bases). Germline V gives CDR1 MNHEY, CDR2 SVGEGT. The length of the CDR3 is 15 residues. The V and J ends lost 5 bases and 4 bases respectively, with 16 bases between them. The CDR3 loop is CASSPEGGGSDTQYF. CDR3 DNA (partial): TGTGCCAGCAGTCCCGAGGGTGGTGGATCAGATACG.

With regard to this clone: The read falls 3 residues short of the CDR3 end, and the missing part is taken from the germline J gene. The V call is TRBV6-1, the J call TRBJ1-2; D remains unclear. Germline CDR1 is MNHNS and CDR2 is SASEGT. The CDR3 contains 16 residues. CDR3 DNA (partial): TGTGCCAGCAGTGAACTGGGCTCTCCTAGCTCCTACGAC. Protein product: CASSELGSPSSYD. The full CDR3 reads CASSELGSPSSYDYTF.

For this clone: With the read ending 3 residues before the CDR3 end, the germline J gene is used to fill in that end. The V gene is TRBV28, the J gene TRBJ2-7; no definite D call. The CDR3 consists of 12 residues. Per the germline V gene, CDR1 is MDHEN and CDR2 is SYDVKM. V was trimmed by 5 bases and J by 4 bases, leaving 9 bases between them. CDR3 DNA, as far as it was read: TGTGCCAGCAGTGAACTGTTATACGAG. It encodes CASSELLYE. The entire CDR3 protein reads CASSELLYEQYF.

Concerning this clone: The CDR3 end is not reached by the read, which stops 3 residues before it; the germline J gene fills it in. The V gene is TRBV18, the J gene TRBJ2-5; 11 bases agree with TRBD2. CDR1 is KGHSH and CDR2 is LQKENI in the germline V gene. V lost 5 bases and J lost 0; bases outside the gene matches: 8. The CDR3 is made up of 17 amino acids. The covered CDR3 bases are TGTGCCAGCTCATCCCTCTTAGCGGGGGGGTACCAAGAGACC. Its protein product is CASSSLLAGGYQET. The full-length CDR3 reads as CASSSLLAGGYQETQYF. Complete variable domain (other parts from reference TRBV18 and TRBJ2-5): NAGVMQNPRHLVRRRGQEARLRCSPMKGHSHVYWYRQLPEEGLKFMVYLQKENIIDESGMPKERFSAEFPKEGPSILRIQQVVRGDSAAYFCASSSLLAGGYQETQYFGPGTRLLVL.

Concerning this clone: The CDR3 end is not reached by the read, which stops 3 residues before it; the germline J gene fills it in. The chain uses TRBV20-1 and TRBJ2-3; tentative D call: TRBD1 (5 bases). Trimming took 0 bases from V and 3 from J, leaving 7 bases between them. The CDR3 length is 13 residues. From germline, CDR1 is DFQATT and CDR2 SNEGSKA (reference sequence). The CDR3 sequence: CSARESGTDTQYF. The sequenced CDR3 bases are TGCAGTGCTAGAGAGTCAGGGACAGATACG.

Concerning this clone: The missing CDR3 end, 3 residues past where the read stops, is filled in from the germline J gene. V is TRBV5-6 and J is TRBJ1-4; perhaps TRBD1 as D (5 bases). With 4 bases removed from V and 7 bases from J, the gap between germline ends came to 11 bases. Per germline, CDR1 SGHDT and CDR2 YYEEEE. The CDR3 spans 13 residues. CDR3 loop: CASSPRRGEKLFF. The CDR3 bases that were read are TGTGCCAGCAGCCCCCGGAGGGGTGAAAAA.

A note on this clone: The sequence runs out 3 residues before the end of the CDR3; the remainder is reconstructed from the germline J gene. This chain uses TRBV6-2 or TRBV6-3 with TRBJ2-3; 10 bases are shared with TRBD2. V was clipped by 0 bases and J by 4 bases; unmatched bases: 7. The CDR3 runs to 17 residues. In germline, CDR1 is MNHEY, CDR2 SVGEGT. This chain's CDR3 is CASSYSSSGSHADTQYF. The CDR3 DNA, read in part, is TGTGCCAGCAGTTACTCGTCTAGCGGGAGTCACGCAGATACG.

About this clone: The read terminates 3 residues ahead of where the CDR3 ends, so the germline J gene completes it. V is TRBV19 and J is TRBJ1-5; D gene unclear. This CDR3 comprises 15 residues. V lost 10 bases to trimming and J lost 0 bases, with 16 bases between them. Looked up from germline, CDR1 is LNHDA and CDR2 is SQIVND (reference sequence). The sequenced part of the CDR3 DNA is TGTGCCACCCTTCGGGCGGGGTATAGCAATCAGCCC. Protein: CATLRAGYSNQP. The whole CDR3 region reads CATLRAGYSNQPQHF.

A remark on this clone: The sequenced fragment ends 3 residues before the CDR3 boundary, so the rest is inferred from the germline J gene. The genes are TRBV7-3 and TRBJ1-1; D is uncertain. V lost 0 bases, J lost 1 base, and 3 bases lay in between. The germline CDR1 and CDR2 sequences are SGHTA and FQGTGA. This CDR3 is built from 13 residues. CDR3 in amino acids: CASSLTRNTEAFF. CDR3 DNA (partial): TGTGCCAGCAGCTTAACGCGGAACACTGAA.

About this clone: The DNA ends 3 residues before the CDR3 does, and the rest of the CDR3 is filled in from the germline J gene. This chain connects TRBV10-1 to TRBJ2-7; 7 nucleotides agree with TRBD1. In germline, CDR1 is WNHNN, CDR2 SYGVQD (reference sequence). Losses at the gene ends were 4 bases for V and 6 bases for J; bases not matched to a gene: 9. The CDR3 sequence is 14 residues long. The CDR3: CASSAAGGKREQYF. CDR3 bases read: TGCGCCAGCAGTGCTGCAGGGGGAAAACGCGAG.

In regard to this clone: With the read ending 3 residues before the CDR3 end, the germline J gene is used to fill in that end. The chain employs TRBV18 and TRBJ1-1; no definite D call. Per germline, CDR1 KGHSH and CDR2 LQKENI. Trimming cost V 1 base and J 3 bases, with 9 bases left between them. The CDR3 has 14 amino acids. Incomplete CDR3 DNA: TGTGCCAGCTCACCACAGGGCAGTGACACTGAA. Its protein product is CASSPQGSDTE. In full, the CDR3 reads CASSPQGSDTEAFF.

A word on this clone: Read sequence stops 3 residues before the CDR3 end, and the germline J gene provides the missing end. The V call is TRBV7-8, the J call TRBJ2-1; tentatively, D is TRBD2 (7 bases). Trimming removed 7 bases at V and 5 bases at J, with 21 bases between. This CDR3 is 16 amino acids long. CDR1 is SGHVS and CDR2 is FQNEAQ in the germline V gene. The CDR3 bases that were read are TGTGCCAGCACGCTAGGGGAGGGAGGGGGTCACAATGAG. Protein sequence: CASTLGEGGGHNE. The whole CDR3 is CASTLGEGGGHNEQFF.

Regarding this clone: The read comes to an end 3 residues before the CDR3 does, leaving the germline J gene to fill in the end. V usage is TRBV19 and J usage is TRBJ2-5, with TRBD1 identical over 8 bases. Losses at the gene ends were 6 bases for V and 5 bases for J; bases not matched to a gene: 11. Germline-derived CDR1 and CDR2 are LNHDA and SQIVND (reference sequence). The CDR3 spans 15 residues. CDR3: CASSIQGAGGETQYF. CDR3 bases read: TGTGCCAGTAGCATCCAGGGGGCAGGTGGGGAGACC. Looking up the rest from reference TRBV19 and TRBJ2-5 gives the full variable domain: DGGITQSPKYLFRKEGQNVTLSCEQNLNHDAMYWYRQDPGQGLRLIYYSQIVNDFQKGDIAEGYSVSREKKESFPLTVTSAQKNPTAFYLCASSIQGAGGETQYFGPGTRLLVL.

A note on this clone: The junction departs from the called germline gene at one end, perhaps through a read error. The CDR3 end falls 3 residues outside the read, so it is completed with the germline J gene. Other DNA variants within this sample encode the same CDR3. The chain couples TRBV2 to TRBJ1-3; D gene unclear. The CDR3 loop spans 12 amino acids. Germline V gene data show CDR1 as SNHLY and CDR2 as FYNNEI. The CDR3 DNA, read in part, is TGTGCCAGCAGTGATGGCCCAAACACG. Translation: CASSDGPNT. The full CDR3 is CASSDGPNTIYF. Drawing the rest from reference TRBV2 and TRBJ1-3, the complete variable domain is EPEVTQTPSHQVTQMGQEVILRCVPISNHLYFYWYRQILGQKVEFLVSFYNNEISEKSEIFDDQFSVERPDGSNFTLKIRSTKLEDSAMYFCASSDGPNTIYFGEGSWLTVV.

Turning to this clone: The sequenced fragment ends 3 residues before the CDR3 boundary, so the rest is inferred from the germline J gene. The chain carries TRBV2 and TRBJ1-6; perhaps TRBD1 as D (6 bases). CDR3 length equals 13 residues. Trimming took 7 bases from V and 9 from J, leaving 13 bases between them. The germline V gene encodes CDR1 SNHLY and CDR2 FYNNEI. Incomplete CDR3 DNA: TGTGCCAGCAAGGATACAGGGCTTTCACCC. Amino acid sequence: CASKDTGLSP. The complete CDR3 protein is CASKDTGLSPLHF.

In regard to this clone: Coverage ceases 3 residues before the CDR3 finishes, and the germline J gene fills in the end. This chain joins TRBV5-1 and TRBJ2-5; 7 bases are shared with TRBD2. CDR1 and CDR2 from the germline V gene are SGHRS and YFSETQ. Germline trimming cut 0 bases from V and 0 bases from J; bases unmatched to any gene: 5. The CDR3 totals 16 residues. The CDR3 bases that were read are TGCGCCAGCAGCTTGGGGGCTAGCGGATACCAAGAGACC. This sequence encodes CASSLGASGYQET. The full CDR3 protein is CASSLGASGYQETQYF.